The clone carrying this T cell receptor (beta chain) occurred a few times. The data belong to a study of human T cells and chemical hapten exposure. Study background: Sensitization applied 2% DPC to approximately 2 cm by approximately 2 cm of upper inner arm skin.

TCRdb re-derived calls from the RACE reads in MiXCR, one entry per CDR3 protein. This sample has around 57,000 distinct CDR3 sequences, with more than 9.5% found just once. As to time point: patch test 1, 2 weeks after DPC sensitization. Indicated treatment: therapeutic diphenylcyclopropenone sensitization with weekly scalp DPC. Unfractionated whole blood was the source of the extracted total RNA. Blood was drawn before each patch test was applied. Participating donors were patients with alopecia, aged 18 to 70 years, considered appropriate candidates for DPC. This CDR3 is built from 16 residues. Sequences were derived from whole blood, sampled in connection with sensitization to the hapten diphenylcyclopropenone (DPC). J is TRBJ1-1 and V is TRBV21-1; TRBD1 is the table's D call, not checked against the DNA. TRBV21-1 is recorded as a pseudogene. The clonotype was recovered from a middle-aged woman with alopecia areata. Some clones in this sample may be carry-over from other donors' samples. The CDR3 is CASSTGLTGRNTEAFF. DNA for the CDR3: TGTGCCAGCAGCACGGGCTTGACAGGGAGAAACACTGAAGCTTTCTTT.